This record concerns one T cell receptor beta chain sequence. Its antigen is not identified. This sample is part of a study of regulatory T cells in long-lasting Graves disease. On the study more broadly: With positive TSH receptor antibodies and over 5 years of antithyroid drugs, Graves' disease was considered persistent.

In building TCR beta libraries, iRepertoire HTBI primers were used together with Arm-PCR of CDR3 regions. TCRdb analysed the multiplex PCR reads with MiXCR anew, one entry per CDR3 protein. The data hold about 420,000 distinct CDR3 sequences, with 20% to 30% observed a single time. The CDR3 consists of 15 residues. V was clipped by 7 bases and J by 6 bases, with 21 bases between them. The time point was: persistent/refractory GD, antithyroid drugs over 5 years with positive TRAb. There was RNA extracted from PBMCs, and the TCR library was made from it. Clinicians diagnosed Graves' disease using American Thyroid Association guidelines. General study points: Persistent disease was associated with favored TRBV28 usage and with favored use of TRBJ1-2 and TRBJ2-5. Public clonotype sharing was higher in persistent than newly diagnosed patients.

Material: peripheral blood mononuclear cells (PBMCs), obtained when the disease was refractory, from a patient treated with antithyroid drugs. The source of this sequence is a female donor with Graves disease. The chain carries TRBV12-3 or TRBV12-4 and TRBJ1-1; D gene ambiguous. CDR3 protein: CASTSLVDRHAEAFF. The DNA for the CDR3 is TGTGCCAGCACCTCCCTGGTTGACCGGCACGCTGAAGCTTTCTTT.